What follows are 26 T cell receptor beta chains derived from one specimen sequenced in a study of monozygotic twins with inflammatory bowel disease. TCRdb re-called the 5' RACE reads; one entry per CDR3 protein, DNA not given. Its clone listing holds roughly 170,000 distinct CDR3 sequences. Sequencing input: blood. Every receptor here comes from a human donor with ulcerative colitis or Crohn's disease, or a healthy co-twin of an affected twin (not recorded which).

This chain joins TRBV5-4 and TRBJ2-7; TCRdb indicates TRBD1, and absent DNA this call remains unverified. CDR3 length equals 16 residues. Germline values: CDR1 SGHNT, CDR2 YYREEE (reference sequence). CDR3 sequence: CASSLDVGAPLSGQYF.

The gene calls are TRBV18 and TRBJ2-1; TCRdb's D call, TRBD2, is unchecked because there is no DNA. The length of the CDR3 is 11 residues. Per germline, CDR1 KGHSH and CDR2 LQKENI. CDR3 in amino acids: CASSTLAEQFF. The full variable domain, rest sourced from reference TRBV18 and TRBJ2-1, is NAGVMQNPRHLVRRRGQEARLRCSPMKGHSHVYWYRQLPEEGLKFMVYLQKENIIDESGMPKERFSAEFPKEGPSILRIQQVVRGDSAAYFCASSTLAEQFFGPGTRLTVL.

This chain uses TRBV29-1 with TRBJ2-5; TCRdb returns TRBD2, unconfirmable since there is no DNA. The CDR3 loop spans 14 amino acids. Germline CDR1 reads SQVTM; CDR2 reads ANQGSEA. The CDR3 here is CSVTLAGDHETQYF. Variable domain in full (rest from reference TRBV29-1 and TRBJ2-5): SAVISQKPSRDICQRGTSLTIQCQVDSQVTMMFWYRQQPGQSLTLIATANQGSEATYESGFVIDKFPISRPNLTFSTLTVSNMSPEDSSIYLCSVTLAGDHETQYFGPGTRLLVL.

V gene TRBV7-9 combines with J gene TRBJ2-2; TCRdb's assignment of TRBD1 cannot be checked, as there is no DNA. The CDR3 is 15 residues long. Germline CDR1 reads SEHNR; CDR2 reads FQNEAQ (reference sequence). CDR3 protein: CASSFTGGRTGELFF.

The chain couples TRBV29-1 to TRBJ1-1; TCRdb outputs TRBD1, but without DNA this stays unchecked. The CDR3 totals 14 residues. Germline CDR1 is SQVTM and CDR2 is ANQGSEA. CDR3 in amino acids: CSVKRQGANTEAFF.

J is TRBJ2-2 and V is TRBV7-8. Looked up from germline, CDR1 is SGHVS and CDR2 is FQNEAQ. The CDR3 sequence is 14 residues long. CDR3 amino acids: CASSLGRGTGELFF.

The chain combines TRBV5-1 with TRBJ2-3; the TCRdb call, TRBD2, lacks DNA for checking. Germline V CDR1 and CDR2: SGHRS, YFSETQ. This CDR3 spans 16 amino acids. CDR3 residues: CASSGLAGGRTDTQYF.

The chain employs TRBV10-3 and TRBJ2-5. The CDR3 is 17 amino acids. The germline V gene encodes CDR1 ENHRY and CDR2 SYGVKD. The CDR3 is CAISESRQNYMGETQYF.

V gene TRBV20-1 combines with J gene TRBJ2-7; TCRdb picks TRBD1, but there is no DNA to check that call. Germline lookup yields CDR1 DFQATT and CDR2 SNEGSKA (reference sequence). CDR3 size: 13 residues. CDR3 region: CSAPGQGHSEQYF.

The chain combines TRBV10-3 with TRBJ1-1; checking the TCRdb D call of TRBD1 is not possible without DNA. The CDR3 runs to 15 residues. Germline V CDR1 and CDR2: ENHRY, SYGVKD. The CDR3 loop is CAISESGQINTEAFF.

The chain recombines TRBV5-1 with TRBJ2-7; TCRdb calls TRBD1, which cannot be checked without DNA. The CDR3 consists of 16 residues. The V gene's germline CDR1 is SGHRS and CDR2 YFSETQ. The CDR3 loop reads CASSLAPGQGFHEQYF.

This chain uses TRBV10-1 with TRBJ1-5. Per germline, CDR1 WNHNN and CDR2 SYGVQD (reference sequence). The CDR3 contains 13 residues. CDR3 in amino acids: CASGAISNQPQHF.

V and J are TRBV7-2 and TRBJ2-1; TCRdb's D call of TRBD1 is untestable without DNA. Germline CDR1 and CDR2: SGHTA and FQGNSA. The CDR3 is 16 residues long. CDR3 residues: CASSSRGTGSYNEQFF. The full variable domain, rest sourced from reference TRBV7-2 and TRBJ2-1, is GAGVSQSPSNKVTEKGKDVELRCDPISGHTALYWYRQSLGQGLEFLIYFQGNSAPDKSGLPSDRFSAERTGGSVSTLTIQRTQQEDSAVYLCASSSRGTGSYNEQFFGPGTRLTVL.

V is TRBV6-2 or TRBV6-3 and J is TRBJ2-1; TCRdb designates TRBD2, a call that cannot be tested without DNA. This CDR3 contains 14 residues. Germline assignment: CDR1 MNHEY and CDR2 SVGEGT. This CDR3 is CASSRPSVYNEQFF.

The J gene is TRBJ2-7, the V gene TRBV18; checking the TCRdb D call of TRBD2 is not possible without DNA. The CDR3 totals 14 residues. CDR1 is KGHSH and CDR2 is LQKENI in the germline V gene. The CDR3 sequence: CASSPEALSYEQYF. The full variable domain, rest sourced from reference TRBV18 and TRBJ2-7, is NAGVMQNPRHLVRRRGQEARLRCSPMKGHSHVYWYRQLPEEGLKFMVYLQKENIIDESGMPKERFSAEFPKEGPSILRIQQVVRGDSAAYFCASSPEALSYEQYFGPGTRLTVT.

The V and J genes are TRBV5-4 and TRBJ2-3; TCRdb indicates TRBD1, and absent DNA this call remains unverified. This CDR3 has 15 residues. The germline V gene encodes CDR1 SGHNT and CDR2 YYREEE (reference sequence). The CDR3 sequence: CASGGTGPFTDTQYF.

The rearrangement joins TRBV10-3 to TRBJ2-1. Germline-derived CDR1 and CDR2 are ENHRY and SYGVKD. This CDR3 spans 15 amino acids. The CDR3 sequence is CAISEGLTFDNEQFF.

The rearrangement joins TRBV29-1 to TRBJ2-3; checking the TCRdb D call of TRBD1 is not possible without DNA. Germline assignment: CDR1 SQVTM and CDR2 ANQGSEA. CDR3 length: 14 amino acids. CDR3 residues: CSVPRRQGEDTQYF.

The CDR3 sequence is CASGLTGKDYGYTF. The chain is built from TRBV10-2 and TRBJ1-2; without DNA, the TCRdb call of TRBD1 cannot be checked. Germline CDR1 is WSHSY and CDR2 is SAAADI. CDR3 length: 14 amino acids.

The J gene is TRBJ2-3, the V gene TRBV5-1. The CDR3 totals 16 residues. Per germline, CDR1 SGHRS and CDR2 YFSETQ. This CDR3 reads CASSLGSGFSADTQYF.

The chain has TRBV9 and TRBJ1-6; no DNA is available, so the TRBD1 call from TCRdb remains unchecked. This CDR3 is 16 amino acids long. Germline values: CDR1 SGDLS, CDR2 YYNGEE. CDR3 residues: CASSVSPTGYDSPLHF.

This chain connects TRBV18 to TRBJ2-1. The CDR3 runs to 15 residues. Per the germline V gene, CDR1 is KGHSH and CDR2 is LQKENI. The CDR3 region is CASSLNSLLYNEQFF.

The chain has TRBV20-1 and TRBJ2-3. The germline V gene encodes CDR1 DFQATT and CDR2 SNEGSKA (reference sequence). This CDR3 has 13 amino acids. This chain's CDR3 is CSASDGLADTQYF.

The J gene is TRBJ1-1, the V gene TRBV12-3 or TRBV12-4; TCRdb's D call of TRBD1 is untestable without DNA. The CDR3 extends over 14 amino acids. The CDR3 is CASIPRGAMSEAFF.

The chain joins TRBV10-3 to TRBJ1-1. The CDR3 consists of 15 residues. From germline, CDR1 is ENHRY and CDR2 SYGVKD. The CDR3: CAISGKARENTEAFF.

The chain joins TRBV6-5 to TRBJ2-3; TCRdb selects TRBD1, and the lack of DNA leaves this call unchecked. The CDR3 runs to 16 residues. Germline CDR1 is MNHEY and CDR2 is SVGAGI. CDR3 loop: CASSSPWGQVEDTQYF.